These 29 T cell receptor beta chains were all obtained from the same sample, sequenced in a study of spatial heterogeneity in lung cancer. Time point defined: sample taken at primary tumor resection. Sequencing of whole RNA from tumor, nontumor lung or frozen PBMC involved no sorting. TCRdb analysed the 5' RACE reads with MiXCR anew, one entry per CDR3 protein. The sample includes about 3,200 distinct CDR3 sequences, approximately 15% of them seen just once. The material was PBMCs, obtained at surgery. Every receptor here comes from a female donor with early-stage non-small cell lung cancer.

The sample holds many counts of this clonotype. This rearrangement joins TRBV6-1 to TRBJ2-2; the match to TRBD2 covers 9 bases. CDR1 and CDR2 from the germline V gene are MNHNS and SASEGT. V lost 10 bases to trimming and J lost 5 bases; unmatched junction nucleotides: 20. This CDR3 has 18 residues. CDR3 sequence reads: CAIRRVIAGVDRTGELFF. Here the CDR3 DNA reads TGTGCCATCCGAAGGGTAATAGCGGGAGTAGATCGGACCGGGGAGCTGTTTTTT.

This CDR3 is CATSRVRSGRPGYNEQFF. The DNA for the CDR3 is TGTGCCACCAGCAGAGTTCGTAGCGGGAGGCCGGGATACAATGAGCAGTTCTTC. The V call is TRBV15, the J call TRBJ2-1; 10 nucleotides agree with TRBD2. CDR1 is LNHNV and CDR2 is YYDKDF in the germline V gene (reference sequence). This CDR3 has 18 amino acids. The J segment lost 4 bases and the V segment lost 1 base, leaving 10 bases of the junction unmatched.

For this clonotype: In this CDR3 the conserved last residue, phenylalanine or tryptophan, is missing, so a read error is likely. CDR3: CASSLGQGPTEAFS. The CDR3 bases are TGTGCCAGCAGTCTCGGACAGGGTCCCACTGAAGCTTTCTCT. J is TRBJ1-1 and V is TRBV28; 8 bases align to TRBD1. V was pared by 5 bases and J by 4 bases, with 6 bases of the junction left unmatched. The CDR3 length is 14 residues. Per germline, CDR1 MDHEN and CDR2 SYDVKM.

The rearrangement uses TRBV7-9 and TRBJ2-3; tentative D call: TRBD2 (6 bases). Trimming stripped 5 bases from V and 0 bases from J, with 15 bases between. CDR3 length equals 16 residues. Germline V gene data show CDR1 as SEHNR and CDR2 as FQNEAQ (reference sequence). The CDR3, as DNA: TGTGCCAGCAGCCCGGGACTGGACCAGAGCACAGATACGCAGTATTTT. Protein sequence: CASSPGLDQSTDTQYF.

The chain joins TRBV20-1 to TRBJ2-3; perhaps TRBD2 as D (6 bases). The length of the CDR3 is 12 residues. The germline gives CDR1 DFQATT, CDR2 SNEGSKA (reference sequence). Trimming cost V 5 bases and J 1 base, with 7 bases left between them. CDR3 DNA: TGCAGTGCTGGCGGGGGCACAGATACGCAGTATTTT. This encodes CSAGGGTDTQYF.

This clonotype was seen only a few times. This rearrangement joins TRBV24-1 to TRBJ2-4; D possibly corresponds to TRBD1 (6 bases). The CDR3 extends over 14 amino acids. Germline V gives CDR1 KGHDR, CDR2 SFDVKD. The V gene lost 5 bases and the J gene lost 4 bases, with 11 bases spanning the gap. CDR3 residues: CATSGGQGKNIQYF. CDR3 DNA: TGTGCCACCAGTGGGGGGCAGGGGAAAAACATTCAGTACTTC.

This clonotype was found many times. The chain recombines TRBV29-1 with TRBJ2-3; 7 bases line up with TRBD2. J lost 3 bases, V lost 7 bases, and 7 bases had no gene match. The CDR3 runs 13 residues. Germline-derived CDR1 and CDR2 are SQVTM and ANQGSEA. The CDR3 sequence: CSAPGGSTDTQYF. The CDR3 coding sequence is TGCAGCGCCCCCGGGGGGTCGACAGATACGCAGTATTTT.

This clonotype has ten or more counts. The chain couples TRBV15 to TRBJ2-1; D call uncertain. The CDR3 spans 14 residues. V was trimmed by 0 bases and J by 4 bases, leaving 7 bases between them. Germline loops: CDR1 LNHNV, CDR2 YYDKDF (reference sequence). The chain's CDR3 is CATSRDSRYNEQFF. The CDR3 DNA reads as TGTGCCACCAGCAGAGATTCGCGGTACAATGAGCAGTTCTTC.

This clonotype was seen many times. This rearrangement joins TRBV29-1 to TRBJ2-7; 7 bases are a match to TRBD1. Germline CDR1 and CDR2: SQVTM and ANQGSEA. After removal of 4 bases from V and 0 bases from J, the junction contained 6 bases not matched to a gene. The CDR3 has 14 amino acids. CDR3: CSVGQGDSSYEQYF. The DNA of the CDR3 is TGCAGCGTTGGACAGGGCGATTCCTCCTACGAGCAGTACTTC.

This clonotype was counted many times. The chain couples TRBV6-2 or TRBV6-3 to TRBJ1-1; a possible D gene is TRBD1 (5 bases). Looked up from germline, CDR1 is MNHEY and CDR2 is SVGEGT. This CDR3 is built from 15 residues. The V end was cut by 7 bases, the J end by 1 base, with 16 bases between. CDR3 nucleotides: TGTGCCAGCAATTCAGGGAGGTTCGCGAACACTGAAGCTTTCTTT. This encodes CASNSGRFANTEAFF.

This clonotype was seen many times. This chain links TRBV11-2 with TRBJ2-6; unclear D gene. The CDR3 covers 15 residues. The V end lost 1 base, the J end lost 0 bases, and 4 bases lay between the germline ends. CDR1 and CDR2 (germline): SGHAT, FQNNGV. The CDR3 DNA follows: TGTGCCAGCAGCTTAGCACTCTCTGGGGCCAACGTCCTGACTTTC. As protein: CASSLALSGANVLTF.

This clonotype has at least ten counts. The chain links TRBV9 to TRBJ2-1, with TRBD2 identical over 12 bases. The V and J ends lost 0 bases and 11 bases, in that order; junction bases with no gene match: 3. CDR1 is SGDLS and CDR2 is YYNGEE in the germline V gene. The CDR3 runs 14 residues. The CDR3 coding sequence is TGTGCCAGCAGCGTAGGACTAGCGGGAGTTAAGCAGTTCTTC. This gives the protein CASSVGLAGVKQFF.

This clonotype was seen a few times. The V call is TRBV4-3, the J call TRBJ2-3; D not resolved. This CDR3 spans 13 amino acids. The V end lost 2 bases, the J end lost 2 bases, and 5 bases lay between the germline ends. Germline CDR1 is LGHNA and CDR2 is YSLEER. CDR3 sequence reads: CASSQRLTDTQYF. CDR3 in DNA: TGCGCCAGCAGCCAAAGACTCACAGATACGCAGTATTTT.

This clonotype was picked up many times. The J gene is TRBJ2-3, the V gene TRBV9; a possible D gene is TRBD1 (5 bases). Trimming removed 6 bases at V and 4 bases at J, with 15 bases between. The CDR3 is 14 amino acids. CDR1 and CDR2 from the germline V gene are SGDLS and YYNGEE. The CDR3 is CASTAGILADTQYF. As DNA, the CDR3 is TGTGCCAGCACCGCAGGGATTCTCGCAGATACGCAGTATTTT. The variable domain in full, completed from reference TRBV9 and TRBJ2-3, reads DSGVTQTPKHLITATGQRVTLRCSPRSGDLSVYWYQQSLDQGLQFLIQYYNGEERAKGNILERFSAQQFPDLHSELNLSSLELGDSALYFCASTAGILADTQYFGPGTRLTVL.

This clonotype was observed many times. The chain joins TRBV6-6 to TRBJ2-3; 7 nucleotides agree with TRBD2. J lost 2 bases, V lost 2 bases, and 7 bases had no gene match. CDR1 is MNHNY, CDR2 SVGAGI, per germline (reference sequence). CDR3 length equals 16 residues. The DNA for the CDR3 is TGTGCCAGCAGTTACCCCCCTAGCGGCTTCACAGATACGCAGTATTTT. As protein: CASSYPPSGFTDTQYF.

This chain connects TRBV6-6 to TRBJ2-1, with no clear D. V lost 5 bases and J 8 bases, leaving 7 bases between the germline ends. The CDR3 covers 11 residues. Per the germline V gene, CDR1 is MNHNY and CDR2 is SVGAGI (reference sequence). The CDR3 protein is CASSRPDEQFF. The CDR3 DNA is TGTGCCAGCAGTCGCCCCGATGAGCAGTTCTTC.

This clonotype was seen ten or more times. This chain links TRBV13 with TRBJ2-7; 7 nucleotides align to TRBD1. Unmatched junction bases numbered 3, after V lost 3 bases and J lost 1 base. The CDR3 contains 14 residues. Germline CDR1 is PRHDT and CDR2 is FYEKMQ (reference sequence). The chain's CDR3 is CASSLTGQSYEQYF. The CDR3 coding sequence is TGTGCCAGCAGCTTGACGGGACAGTCCTACGAGCAGTACTTC.

This clonotype was observed many times. The CDR3 nucleotides are TGTGCCAGCAGACGCAGGTTTGGGGCCCTTGGATCCTACGAGCAGTACTTC. This encodes CASRRRFGALGSYEQYF. The rearrangement joins TRBV5-5 to TRBJ2-7; D perhaps matches TRBD1 (5 bases). Germline loops: CDR1 SGHKS, CDR2 YYEKEE (reference sequence). V lost 5 bases to trimming and J lost 1 base, with 22 bases between them. The CDR3 is 17 amino acids.

This clonotype was picked up many times. The CDR3, as DNA: TGCAGTGCCTTAGGACGGCCAGCTCCGGATCAGCCCCAGCATTTT. Its protein is CSALGRPAPDQPQHF. The rearrangement uses TRBV20-1 and TRBJ1-5; D is undetermined. Germline values: CDR1 DFQATT, CDR2 SNEGSKA (reference sequence). Trimming stripped 6 bases from V and 5 bases from J, with 20 bases between. CDR3 size: 15 residues.

This clonotype was recorded many times. The V and J genes are TRBV30 and TRBJ1-1; no clear D gene. The CDR3 loop spans 12 amino acids. The germline CDR1 and CDR2 sequences are GTSNPN and SVGIG (reference sequence). The germline V and J ends were trimmed by 2 bases and 4 bases, with 8 bases remaining between them. This CDR3 reads CAWSLGTTEAFF. The CDR3 DNA reads TGTGCCTGGAGTTTGGGAACCACTGAAGCTTTCTTT.

The chain employs TRBV11-1 and TRBJ2-1, with 11 bases identical to TRBD1. The CDR3 consists of 13 residues. The V gene's germline CDR1 is SGHAT and CDR2 FQDESV (reference sequence). The CDR3 DNA reads as TGTGCAGCCGGGACAGGGGGACACAATGAGCAGTTCTTC. Translating gives CAAGTGGHNEQFF.

The chain employs TRBV20-1 and TRBJ2-3; 10 bases map to TRBD2. Germline CDR1 is DFQATT and CDR2 is SNEGSKA (reference sequence). This CDR3 comprises 15 residues. Trimming took 1 base from V and 4 from J; bases not matched to a gene: 5. The CDR3 loop reads CSARASGSRPDTQYF. Here the CDR3 DNA reads TGCAGTGCTAGAGCTAGCGGGAGTCGCCCAGATACGCAGTATTTT.

This clonotype was detected many times. The V call is TRBV7-9, the J call TRBJ2-4; D is uncertain. V was pared by 2 bases and J by 0 bases, with 11 bases between. This CDR3 has 16 amino acids. Germline loops: CDR1 SEHNR, CDR2 FQNEAQ (reference sequence). The CDR3 protein is CASSLSQELAKNIQYF. The CDR3 DNA follows: TGTGCCAGCAGCTTATCGCAGGAACTAGCCAAAAACATTCAGTACTTC.

At least ten counts were recorded for this clonotype. CDR3 sequence (DNA): TGTGCCAGCAGTTCCCTGCTTGACAATGAGCAGTTCTTC. This codes for CASSSLLDNEQFF. This rearrangement joins TRBV11-3 to TRBJ2-1, with D uncertain. This CDR3 region has 13 residues. Trimming removed 6 bases at V and 5 bases at J, with 11 bases between. From germline, CDR1 is SGHNT and CDR2 YENEEA. Filled out from reference TRBV11-3 and TRBJ2-1, the complete variable domain reads EAGVVQSPRYKIIEKKQPVAFWCNPISGHNTLYWYLQNLGQGPELLIRYENEEAVDDSQLPKDRFSAERLKGVDSTLKIQPAELGDSAVYLCASSSLLDNEQFFGPGTRLTVL.

This clonotype has at least ten counts. For the CDR3, the DNA is TGTGCCAGCAGTTCCCAGACAGGGATCAATCAGCCCCAGCATTTT. It codes for CASSSQTGINQPQHF. The chain has TRBV28 and TRBJ1-5, with TRBD1 matching over 7 bases. The CDR3 sequence is 15 residues long. The V segment lost 4 bases and the J segment 3 bases; nucleotides outside the gene matches: 6. The germline gives CDR1 MDHEN, CDR2 SYDVKM.

The chain uses TRBV7-2 and TRBJ1-2; unclear D gene. V was trimmed by 2 bases and J by 5 bases, leaving 18 bases between them. The length of the CDR3 is 16 residues. The germline V gene encodes CDR1 SGHTA and CDR2 FQGNSA. The chain's CDR3 is CASSLWRRRTVYGYTF. CDR3 DNA sequence: TGTGCCAGCAGCTTATGGAGGAGGAGGACGGTTTATGGCTACACCTTC.

This clonotype came up many times. The chain has TRBV28 and TRBJ2-6; unclear D gene. The V and J ends lost 4 bases and 1 base respectively, with 8 bases between them. This CDR3 comprises 15 residues. CDR1 and CDR2 (germline): MDHEN, SYDVKM. Here the CDR3 reads CASSSYLSGANVLTF. CDR3 coding DNA: TGTGCCAGCAGTTCCTATTTATCTGGGGCCAACGTCCTGACTTTC. Combining the CDR3 with reference TRBV28 and TRBJ2-6 gives the whole variable domain DVKVTQSSRYLVKRTGEKVFLECVQDMDHENMFWYRQDPGLGLRLIYFSYDVKMKEKGDIPEGYSVSREKKERFSLILESASTNQTSMYLCASSSYLSGANVLTFGAGSRLTVL.

This clonotype has at least ten counts. The chain links TRBV29-1 to TRBJ2-1; no clear D. There are 15 residues in the CDR3. V shed 5 bases and J shed 9 bases, with 23 bases lying between them. Germline CDR1 is SQVTM and CDR2 is ANQGSEA. The CDR3: CSVLSDPWKGSEQFF. The CDR3 nucleotides read TGCAGCGTTTTATCGGACCCATGGAAAGGTAGTGAGCAGTTCTTC.

The J gene is TRBJ2-1, the V gene TRBV7-3, with 10 bases fitting TRBD2. J was trimmed by 7 bases and V by 7 bases; bases with no gene match: 10. Germline V gene lookup returns CDR1 SGHTA and CDR2 FQGTGA. There are 15 residues in the CDR3. CDR3 in DNA: TGTGCCAGCACCATAGGGCCTAGCGGGAGAAATGAGCAGTTCTTC. Protein sequence: CASTIGPSGRNEQFF.